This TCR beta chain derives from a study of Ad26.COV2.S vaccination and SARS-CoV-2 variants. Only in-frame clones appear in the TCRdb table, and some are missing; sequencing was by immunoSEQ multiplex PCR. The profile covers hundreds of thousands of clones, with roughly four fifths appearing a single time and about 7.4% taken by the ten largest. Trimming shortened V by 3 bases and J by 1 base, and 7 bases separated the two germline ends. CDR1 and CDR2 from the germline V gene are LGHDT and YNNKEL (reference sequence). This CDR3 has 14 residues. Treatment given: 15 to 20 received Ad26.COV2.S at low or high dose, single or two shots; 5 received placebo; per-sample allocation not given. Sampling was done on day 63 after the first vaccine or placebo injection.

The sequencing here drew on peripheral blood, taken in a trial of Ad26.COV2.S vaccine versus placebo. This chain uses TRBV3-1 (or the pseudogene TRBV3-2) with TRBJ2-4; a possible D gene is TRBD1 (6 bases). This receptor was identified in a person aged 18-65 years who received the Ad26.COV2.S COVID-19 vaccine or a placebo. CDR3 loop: CASSQGAAKNIQYF. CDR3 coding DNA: TGTGCCAGCAGCCAGGGGGCGGCCAAAAACATTCAGTACTTC.